This entry lists 2 T cell receptor beta chains sequenced from one sample in a study of shared clonotypes between healthy human individuals. Produced via immunoSEQ multiplex PCR; TCRdb's table is partial and in-frame only. The repertoire includes about 2.4 million clones, over 85% of them detected once, and more than 0.35% sits in the top ten. The sample comprised naive CD4+ T cells from PBMCs. The subset denotes: CD45RA+ positively selected. The receptors come from a young man in good health. Some clones in this sample may be carry-over from other donors' samples.

The rearrangement uses TRBV7-2 and TRBJ1-5; 7 bases fit TRBD1. The CDR3 contains 14 residues. Unmatched junction bases numbered 11, after V lost 5 bases and J lost 10 bases. Germline CDR1 reads SGHTA; CDR2 reads FQGNSA. The CDR3 loop is CASSTDRQNRPQHF. The CDR3 coding sequence is TGTGCCAGCAGCACGGACAGGCAGAATCGACCCCAGCATTTT.

V is TRBV6-5 and J is TRBJ2-7; 8 bases map to TRBD1. Trimming at V came to 0 bases and at J to 3 bases, leaving 4 bases not matched to a gene. The CDR3 extends over 15 amino acids. CDR1 is MNHEY, CDR2 SVGAGI, per germline. In nucleotides, the CDR3 is TGTGCCAGCAGTTACTCGAAGACAGGGGTCTACGAGCAGTACTTC. Protein product: CASSYSKTGVYEQYF.